This TCR beta chain was identified in a study of cytomegalovirus exposure and HLA in healthy donors. Study results and caveats: Available immune exposure information covered CMV serostatus only. At a 0.05 false discovery rate, a later analysis found some 17,000 TCR beta sequences to be associated with HLA alleles.

In the PCR, 60 Vbeta and 13 Jbeta primers were used. Sequenced by immunoSEQ multiplex PCR; TCRdb stores in-frame clones only, minus some. The sample consists of 220,000 or so clones, 65% to 85% of them appearing once. Comments on this clone: What it binds is not known.

This CDR3 has 15 residues. Germline-derived CDR1 and CDR2 are SQVTM and ANQGSEA. The V segment lost 0 bases and the J segment 4 bases; nucleotides outside the gene matches: 8. The TCR sequence derives from a man aged 45-60 years in good health and CMV-seronegative. The specimen was PBMCs. V gene TRBV29-1 combines with J gene TRBJ2-7, with TRBD1 matching 8 bases. The CDR3 sequence is CSVEDNDRGPYEQYF. The DNA for the CDR3 is TGCAGCGTTGAAGATAACGACAGGGGCCCTTACGAGCAGTACTTC.